This TCR beta chain appears in the sequencing data of a study of T-cell memory formation after mild COVID-19. The study's findings and limits: Detection of some responders pre-infection suggested pre-existing cross-reactive memory T cells participated. Nothing confirmed that second-wave clones peaking on day 37 were specific for SARS-CoV-2. Clones which contracted sat mainly in CM and EM if CD4+, and in EMRA if CD8+.

This CDR3 has 13 residues. V lost 2 bases, J lost 8 bases, and 11 bases lay in between. Germline assignment: CDR1 SGHRS and CDR2 YFSETQ. Using constant-segment primers, 5'RACE produced TCR alpha and TCR beta cDNA libraries carrying sample barcodes and UMIs. TCRdb redid the calling of the 5' RACE reads with MiXCR, one entry per CDR3 protein. The sample yields about 470,000 distinct CDR3 sequences, 15% to 20% seen once. Turning to this clonotype: Its matching antigen is unknown.

The receptor's source is an adult woman who had mild COVID-19 (a few samples of this study predate the infection). Cell type and time point are not known. The genes are TRBV5-1 and TRBJ2-1; D uncertain. Input material: PBMCs or a T cell subset sorted from them (not recorded which). Here the CDR3 reads CASSLGLVDEQFF. The CDR3 DNA sequence: TGCGCCAGCAGCTTAGGGCTTGTGGATGAGCAGTTCTTC.